The source of this T cell receptor (beta chain) is a study of monozygotic twins with inflammatory bowel disease. Per germline, CDR1 DFQATT and CDR2 SNEGSKA (reference sequence). The CDR3 consists of 16 residues. Using the 5' RACE reads, TCRdb records one entry per CDR3 protein without DNA. This sample's clone table lists some 200,000 distinct CDR3 sequences. The sequencing input was blood. The chain couples TRBV20-1 to TRBJ2-6; with no DNA, the TCRdb D assignment of TRBD1 cannot be verified. The sequence came from a human donor with ulcerative colitis or Crohn's disease, or a healthy co-twin of an affected twin (not recorded which). CDR3 amino acids: CSARVRIPTGANVLTF.